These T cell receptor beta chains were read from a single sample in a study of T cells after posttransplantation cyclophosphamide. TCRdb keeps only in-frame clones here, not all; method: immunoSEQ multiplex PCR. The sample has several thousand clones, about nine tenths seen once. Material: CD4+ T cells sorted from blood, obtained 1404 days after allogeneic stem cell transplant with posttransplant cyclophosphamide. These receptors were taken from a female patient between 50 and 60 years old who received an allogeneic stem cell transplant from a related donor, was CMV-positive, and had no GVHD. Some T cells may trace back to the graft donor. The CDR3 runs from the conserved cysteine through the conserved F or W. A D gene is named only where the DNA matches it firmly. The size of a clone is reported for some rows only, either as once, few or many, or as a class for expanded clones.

CASRSGGSYEQYF	TGTGCCAGCCGCTCGGGGGGCTCCTACGAGCAGTACTTC	.	TRBD2	TRBV6-6	TRBJ2-7	13
CASSLRGSNSPLHF	TGCGCCAGCAGCCTAAGGGGGTCAAATTCACCCCTCCACTTT	.	.	TRBV4-3	TRBJ1-6	14
CASSSGTGSNQPQHF	TGTGCCAGCAGCTCTGGGACAGGTAGCAATCAGCCCCAGCATTTT	.	TRBD1	TRBV5-8	TRBJ1-5	15
CASSRQGATEAFF	TGTGCCAGCAGCCGACAGGGGGCGACTGAAGCTTTCTTT	.	TRBD1	TRBV7-3	TRBJ1-1	13
CAWSGPEGGNYGYTF	TGTGCCTGGAGTGGCCCCGAGGGGGGGAACTATGGCTACACCTTC	.	.	TRBV30	TRBJ1-2	15
CASSQFKREGHYQGETQYF	TGCGCCAGCAGTCAATTCAAGCGGGAGGGCCATTATCAGGGAGAGACCCAGTACTTC	.	TRBD2	TRBV23-1	TRBJ2-5	19
CASSYRSREQYF	TGTGCCAGCAGTTACCGGTCGCGGGAGCAGTACTTC	.	.	TRBV6-6	TRBJ2-7	12
CASSFGTEETQYF	TGCGCCAGCAGCTTCGGGACAGAAGAGACCCAGTACTTC	.	TRBD1	TRBV5-1	TRBJ2-5	13
CASSLQKMNTEAFF	TGTGCCAGCAGCTTACAGAAAATGAACACTGAAGCTTTCTTT	.	.	TRBV5-5	TRBJ1-1	14
CASSQRTGGIEGSYEQYF	TGCGCCAGCAGCCAACGGACAGGGGGCATTGAAGGATCCTACGAGCAGTACTTC	.	TRBD1	TRBV4-1	TRBJ2-7	18
CASSHWDSDPPNTEAFF	TGCGCCAGCAGTCACTGGGACAGCGATCCCCCGAACACTGAAGCTTTCTTT	once	TRBD1	TRBV23-1	TRBJ1-1	17
CASSPVGAREQYF	TGTGCCAGCTCACCGGTGGGGGCCCGCGAGCAGTACTTC	.	.	TRBV18	TRBJ2-7	13
CATSLGQGRLKTGELFF	TGTGCCACCAGCTTGGGACAGGGGCGACTAAAAACCGGGGAGCTGTTTTTT	few	TRBD1	TRBV15	TRBJ2-2	17
CASSTGGILGTEAFF	TGTGCCAGCAGTACAGGGGGTATTCTGGGCACTGAAGCTTTCTTT	.	TRBD1	TRBV6-6	TRBJ1-1	15
CASSLGRGTSGSGQYF	TGTGCCAGCAGCTTAGGGCGGGGGACTAGCGGGAGCGGGCAGTACTTC	.	TRBD2	TRBV7-2	TRBJ2-5	16
CASSFGTGRNQPQHF	TGTGCCAGCAGCTTCGGGACAGGGAGGAATCAGCCCCAGCATTTT	once	TRBD1	TRBV7-9	TRBJ1-5	15
CASSVAQYQETQYF	TGTGCCAGCAGCGTAGCCCAGTACCAAGAGACCCAGTACTTC	.	.	TRBV9	TRBJ2-5	14
CASSLGLAGGNTQYF	TGCGCCAGCAGCTTGGGGCTAGCGGGCGGAAATACGCAGTATTTT	.	TRBD2	TRBV5-1	TRBJ2-3	15
CASSLERGSSYNEQFF	TGTGCCAGCAGTTTAGAGCGGGGGAGCTCCTACAATGAGCAGTTCTTC	.	TRBD2	TRBV28	TRBJ2-1	16
CASSVAYGTLPGGQFF	TGTGCCAGCAGCGTAGCTTACGGGACTCTCCCAGGTGGGCAGTTCTTC	.	.	TRBV9	TRBJ2-1	16
CAWSGRTSEADTQYF	TGTGCCTGGAGTGGAAGGACTAGCGAAGCAGATACGCAGTATTTT	.	TRBD2	TRBV30	TRBJ2-3	15
CASSPGHRNTIYF	TGCGCCAGCAGCCCCGGACACAGAAACACCATATATTTT	few	.	TRBV4-3	TRBJ1-3	13
CASTGTYPTYEQYF	TGTGCCAGCACTGGGACTTACCCAACCTACGAGCAGTACTTC	.	.	TRBV27	TRBJ2-7	14
CASSLSRTGNQPQHF	TGTGCCAGCAGTTTATCTAGGACAGGCAATCAGCCCCAGCATTTT	.	.	TRBV27	TRBJ1-5	15
CASSTVQGGVVTEAFF	TGTGCCAGTAGTACCGTACAGGGGGGGGTCGTGACTGAAGCTTTCTTT	.	TRBD1	TRBV19	TRBJ1-1	16
CASTGRVGGTEAFF	TGTGCCAGCACTGGGAGAGTCGGGGGAACTGAAGCTTTCTTT	.	.	TRBV2	TRBJ1-1	14
CASEQGAERLSNQPQHF	TGTGCCAGTGAGCAGGGGGCGGAGAGGTTAAGCAATCAGCCCCAGCATTTT	.	TRBD1	TRBV19	TRBJ1-5	17
CASSTPGDREPCQKLFF	TGTGCCAGTAGTACTCCAGGGGACCGAGAACCCTGCCAGAAACTGTTTTTT	.	.	TRBV19	TRBJ1-4	17
CAAGNSGGSYEQYF	TGTGCCGCCGGTAATTCGGGAGGAAGCTACGAGCAGTACTTC	.	TRBD2	TRBV7-9	TRBJ2-7	14
CASSQGTSGAYEQYF	TGTGCCAGCTCACAAGGGACTAGCGGGGCCTACGAGCAGTACTTC	.	TRBD2	TRBV18	TRBJ2-7	15
CASRSSGSEGTQYF	TGTGCCAGCAGATCTAGCGGGAGTGAGGGTACGCAGTATTTT	.	TRBD2	TRBV27	TRBJ2-3	14